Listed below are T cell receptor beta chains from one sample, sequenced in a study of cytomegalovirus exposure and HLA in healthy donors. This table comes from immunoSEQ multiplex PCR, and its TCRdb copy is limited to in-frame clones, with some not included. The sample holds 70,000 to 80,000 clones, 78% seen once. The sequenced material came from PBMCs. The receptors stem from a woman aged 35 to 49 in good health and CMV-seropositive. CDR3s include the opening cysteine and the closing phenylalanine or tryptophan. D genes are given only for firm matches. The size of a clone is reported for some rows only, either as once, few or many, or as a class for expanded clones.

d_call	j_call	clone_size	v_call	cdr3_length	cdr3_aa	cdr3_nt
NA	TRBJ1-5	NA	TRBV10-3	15	CAISEGEYSNQPQHF	TGTGCCATCAGTGAGGGGGAGTATAGCAATCAGCCCCAGCATTTT
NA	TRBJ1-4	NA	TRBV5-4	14	CASSQQGSNEKLFF	TGTGCCAGCAGCCAACAGGGTTCTAATGAAAAACTGTTTTTT
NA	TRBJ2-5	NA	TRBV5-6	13	CASSQGFGETQYF	TGTGCCAGCAGCCAGGGATTCGGTGAGACCCAGTACTTC
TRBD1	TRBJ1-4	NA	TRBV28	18	CASSSPGTGGVTNEKLFF	TGTGCCAGCAGTTCCCCAGGGACAGGGGGGGTAACTAATGAAAAACTGTTTTTT
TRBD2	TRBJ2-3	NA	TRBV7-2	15	CASSGTSGRGGTQYF	TGTGCCAGCAGCGGGACTAGCGGCAGGGGGGGAACGCAGTATTTT
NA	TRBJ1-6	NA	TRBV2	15	CASIRGDIPDSPLHF	TGTGCCAGCATTCGAGGGGACATACCAGACTCACCCCTCCACTTT
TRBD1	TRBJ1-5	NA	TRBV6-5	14	CASSRDSYNQPQHF	TGTGCCAGCAGTCGGGACAGTTACAATCAGCCCCAGCATTTT
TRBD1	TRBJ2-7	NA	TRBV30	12	CASGQGIYEQYF	TGTGCCAGTGGACAGGGGATTTACGAGCAGTACTTC
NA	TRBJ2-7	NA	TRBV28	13	CASSRGIVQEQYF	TGTGCCAGCAGCAGGGGAATAGTTCAGGAGCAGTACTTC
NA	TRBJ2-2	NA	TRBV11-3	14	CASRRSKNTGELFF	TGTGCCAGCAGAAGGAGCAAGAACACCGGGGAGCTGTTTTTT
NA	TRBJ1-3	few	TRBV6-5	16	CASSYSGIRSGNTIYF	TGTGCCAGCAGTTACTCGGGCATACGCTCTGGAAACACCATATATTTT
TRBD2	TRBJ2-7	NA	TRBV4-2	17	CASSQTLLAGGAYEQYF	TGTGCCAGCAGCCAAACCTTACTAGCGGGGGGCGCCTACGAGCAGTACTTC
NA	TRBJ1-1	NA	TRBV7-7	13	CASSRDSNTEAFF	TGTGCCAGCAGCCGGGACTCAAACACTGAAGCTTTCTTT
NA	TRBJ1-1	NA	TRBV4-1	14	CASSQDLPPVEAFF	TGCGCCAGCAGCCAAGATTTGCCCCCGGTGGAAGCTTTCTTT
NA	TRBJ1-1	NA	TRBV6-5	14	CASSEEGGTTEAFF	TGTGCCAGCAGTGAAGAAGGAGGGACCACTGAAGCTTTCTTT
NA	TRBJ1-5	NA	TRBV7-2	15	CASSLQGLSNQPQHF	TGTGCCAGCAGCCTGCAGGGTCTGAGTAATCAGCCCCAGCATTTT
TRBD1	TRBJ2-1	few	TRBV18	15	CASSRDRVVDNEQFF	TGTGCCAGCTCAAGGGACAGGGTCGTCGACAATGAGCAGTTCTTC
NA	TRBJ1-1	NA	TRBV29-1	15	CSVVGGGRKGTEAFF	TGCAGCGTTGTGGGGGGGGGCAGGAAAGGCACTGAAGCTTTCTTT
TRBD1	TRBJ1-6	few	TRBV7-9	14	CASSPGTGDSPLHF	TGTGCCAGCAGCCCCGGGACAGGGGATTCACCCCTCCACTTT
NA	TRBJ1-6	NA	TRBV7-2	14	CASTPGGHNSPLHF	TGTGCCAGCACCCCAGGAGGACATAATTCACCCCTCCACTTT
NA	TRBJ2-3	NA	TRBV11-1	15	CASSIPTGYSDTQYF	TGTGCCAGCAGCATCCCGACAGGATATTCAGATACGCAGTATTTT
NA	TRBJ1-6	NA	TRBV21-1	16	CASSTNRVPYNSPLHF	TGTGCCAGCAGTACCAACAGGGTGCCCTATAATTCACCCCTCCACTTT
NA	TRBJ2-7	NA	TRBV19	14	CASSIWGQNYEQYF	TGTGCCAGTAGTATATGGGGCCAAAACTACGAGCAGTACTTC
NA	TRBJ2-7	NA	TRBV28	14	CASSERGGSYEQYF	TGTGCCAGCAGCGAAAGGGGGGGCTCCTACGAGCAGTACTTC
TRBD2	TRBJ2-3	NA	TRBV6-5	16	CASSYSPGLDSDTQYF	TGTGCCAGCAGTTACTCGCCCGGACTAGATTCGGATACGCAGTATTTT
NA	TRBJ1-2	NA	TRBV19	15	CASSPGGRVFDGYTF	TGTGCCAGTAGTCCGGGTGGCAGGGTGTTCGATGGCTACACCTTC
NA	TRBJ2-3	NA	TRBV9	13	CASSVGGADTQYF	TGTGCCAGCAGCGTTGGAGGGGCAGATACGCAGTATTTT
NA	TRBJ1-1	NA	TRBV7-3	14	CASRRTGSNTEAFF	TGTGCCAGCAGGCGAACAGGGTCGAACACTGAAGCTTTCTTT
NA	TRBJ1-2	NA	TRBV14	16	CASSQEGRSRNYGYTF	TGTGCCAGCAGCCAAGAAGGGAGGTCCCGAAACTATGGCTACACCTTC
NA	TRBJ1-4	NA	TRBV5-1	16	CASSSDSGGAGEKLFF	TGCGCCAGCAGCTCAGATTCGGGGGGGGCCGGCGAAAAACTGTTTTTT
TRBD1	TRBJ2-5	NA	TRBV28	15	CASSSATGGSKTQYF	TGTGCCAGCAGCTCAGCGACAGGGGGCTCGAAGACCCAGTACTTC
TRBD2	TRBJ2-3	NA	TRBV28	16	CASALGASGETDTQYF	TGTGCCAGCGCACTGGGGGCTAGCGGGGAAACAGATACGCAGTATTTT
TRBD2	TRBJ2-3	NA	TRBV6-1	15	CASTRGTSGTDTQYF	TGTGCCAGCACCCGTGGGACTAGCGGCACAGATACGCAGTATTTT
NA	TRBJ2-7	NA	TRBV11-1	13	CASSSSSYREQYF	TGTGCCAGCAGCTCTAGCTCATATCGCGAGCAGTACTTC
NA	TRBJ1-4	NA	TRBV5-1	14	CASSFGLANEKLFF	TGCGCCAGCAGCTTCGGGTTAGCTAATGAAAAACTGTTTTTT
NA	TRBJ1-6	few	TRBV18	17	CASSPTFGGRHNSPLHF	TGTGCCAGCTCACCGACTTTCGGGGGGAGGCATAATTCACCCCTCCACTTT
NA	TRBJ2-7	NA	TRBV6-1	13	CASKLQGGNEQYF	TGTGCCAGCAAGCTACAGGGTGGAAACGAGCAGTACTTC
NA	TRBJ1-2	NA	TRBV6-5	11	CASQSEYGYTF	TGTGCCAGCCAGTCCGAATACGGCTACACCTTC
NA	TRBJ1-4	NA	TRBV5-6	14	CASSLIATNEKLFF	TGTGCCAGCAGCTTGATCGCAACTAATGAAAAACTGTTTTTT
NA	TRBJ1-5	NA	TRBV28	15	CASSLSGVRDQPQHF	TGTGCCAGCAGTTTAAGCGGGGTTAGGGATCAGCCCCAGCATTTT
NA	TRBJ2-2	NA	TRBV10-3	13	CAIQGRDTGELFF	TGTGCCATCCAGGGGCGGGACACCGGGGAGCTGTTTTTT
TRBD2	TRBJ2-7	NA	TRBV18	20	CASSPYRASSSGGTSYEQYF	TGTGCCAGCTCACCATACCGAGCCTCTAGTAGCGGGGGGACCTCCTACGAGCAGTACTTC
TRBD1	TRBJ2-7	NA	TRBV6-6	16	CASSPLGTGGHYEQYF	TGTGCCAGCAGCCCCCTTGGGACAGGGGGCCACTACGAGCAGTACTTC
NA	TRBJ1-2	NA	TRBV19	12	CASMGRDDGYTF	TGTGCCAGTATGGGGAGGGATGATGGCTACACCTTC
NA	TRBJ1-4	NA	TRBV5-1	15	CASSLQGQTNEKLFF	TGCGCCAGCAGCTTGCAGGGGCAAACTAATGAAAAACTGTTTTTT
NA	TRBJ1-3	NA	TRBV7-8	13	CASSLASGNTIYF	TGTGCCAGCAGCTTAGCGAGCGGAAACACCATATATTTT
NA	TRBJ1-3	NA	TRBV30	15	CAWSPSGSSGNTIYF	TGTGCCTGGAGCCCATCCGGGAGCTCTGGAAACACCATATATTTT
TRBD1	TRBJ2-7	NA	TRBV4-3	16	CASSQDWGQGAYEQYF	TGCGCCAGCAGCCAAGATTGGGGACAGGGGGCCTACGAGCAGTACTTC
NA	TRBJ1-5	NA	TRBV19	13	CASSPYLEQPQHF	TGTGCCAGTAGTCCGTATCTGGAGCAGCCCCAGCATTTT
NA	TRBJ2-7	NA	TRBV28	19	CASSFHPTLRQVRSYEQYF	TGTGCCAGCAGTTTTCACCCAACTCTTAGACAGGTTAGATCCTACGAGCAGTACTTC
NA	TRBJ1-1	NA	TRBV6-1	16	CASSGGRGAGITEAFF	TGTGCCAGCAGTGGGGGGCGGGGGGCAGGGATCACTGAAGCTTTCTTT
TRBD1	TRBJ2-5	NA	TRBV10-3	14	CAISEDRGQETQYF	TGTGCCATCAGTGAGGACAGGGGGCAAGAGACCCAGTACTTC
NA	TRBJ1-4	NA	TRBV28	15	CASTPAGGRNEKLFF	TGTGCCAGCACTCCAGCCGGGGGGCGAAATGAAAAACTGTTTTTT
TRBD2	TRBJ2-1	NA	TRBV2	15	CASSERGTSVNEQFF	TGTGCCAGCAGTGAACGGGGGACTAGCGTCAATGAGCAGTTCTTC
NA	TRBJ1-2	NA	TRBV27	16	CASSLGGMSPGYGYTF	TGTGCCAGCAGTTTAGGGGGCATGAGCCCTGGGTATGGCTACACCTTC
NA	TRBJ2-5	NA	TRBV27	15	CASGFYRDGQETQYF	TGTGCCAGCGGATTTTACAGGGACGGTCAAGAGACCCAGTACTTC
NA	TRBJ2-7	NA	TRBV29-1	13	CSVDRGGVDEQYF	TGCAGCGTTGACCGGGGAGGTGTGGACGAGCAGTACTTC